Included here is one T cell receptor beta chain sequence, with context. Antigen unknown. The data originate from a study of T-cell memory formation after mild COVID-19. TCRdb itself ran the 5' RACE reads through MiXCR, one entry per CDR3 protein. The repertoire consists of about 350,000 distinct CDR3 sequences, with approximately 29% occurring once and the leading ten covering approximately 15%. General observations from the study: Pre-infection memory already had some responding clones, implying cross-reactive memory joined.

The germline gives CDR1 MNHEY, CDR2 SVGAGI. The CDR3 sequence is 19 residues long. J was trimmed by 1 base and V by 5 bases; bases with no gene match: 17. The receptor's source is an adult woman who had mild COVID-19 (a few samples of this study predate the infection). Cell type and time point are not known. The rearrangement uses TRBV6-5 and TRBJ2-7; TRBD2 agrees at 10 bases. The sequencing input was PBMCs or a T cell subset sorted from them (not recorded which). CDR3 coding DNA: TGTGCCAGCAGTCGACGACCGGGACTAGCGCGCAAGATGTCCTACGAGCAGTACTTC. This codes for CASSRRPGLARKMSYEQYF.